Sequencing of this T cell receptor (beta chain) was carried out in a study of T cells in Graves' hyperthyroidism and ophthalmopathy. General observations from the study: Blood also carried most thyroid clonotypes expanded above 0.001.

Per germline, CDR1 KGHDR and CDR2 SFDVKD. V shed 0 bases and J shed 3 bases, with 2 bases lying between them. The CDR3 length is 13 residues. Uncontrolled infection, other autoimmune disease, pregnancy or lactation barred patients from enrollment. From 10 ml of fresh peripheral blood, PBMCs were isolated. TCR beta CDR3 sequences were amplified from RNA transcripts. The TCR CDR3 was amplified in a first-round RT-PCR using the HTBI primer set. TCRdb reprocessed the multiplex PCR reads with MiXCR, giving one entry per CDR3 protein. Of about 700,000 distinct CDR3 sequences detected, around 15% appear once; the ten largest clones hold about 10%. This clonotype was counted between two and nine times. Its cognate antigen is unknown. In this CDR3 the conserved last residue, phenylalanine or tryptophan, is missing, so a read error is likely.

This receptor was identified in a woman under 30 with Graves' hyperthyroidism. The gene calls are TRBV24-1 and TRBJ2-1; no clear D gene. Sequenced material: blood. This chain's CDR3 is CATSDLRYNEQFL. Here the CDR3 DNA reads TGTGCCACCAGTGATTTGCGCTACAATGAGCAGTTCCTC.